The sequence of this TCR beta chain was determined in a study of metastatic and nonmetastatic thyroid tumors (dated by TCRdb to about 2020). With regard to the full study: Repertoires from peripheral blood and from tumor or nodule tissue samples of malignant and benign thyroid patients were compared. On the study overall, not on this receptor specifically: TCR beta diversity was reported as significantly higher in malignant tumors than in benign nodules, in both blood and tumor samples.

The method was PCR. For sequencing, an Illumina HiSeq 4000 was employed. High-throughput sequencing was used to profile the TCR beta-chain CDR3 region of every patient. The original pipeline was this. The researchers built a classifier to tell apart papillary thyroid cancer patients with distant metastasis, based on CDR3 differences among clinicopathological groups. Repertoire diversity was assessed with the Shannon index, and tumor-blood repertoire similarity with the Morisita-Horn index. The public sequencing data were trimmed at Q25 with fastp and processed into clonotypes with MiXCR by TCRdb, which kept only in-frame beta chains. The V and J calls were determined by TCRdb, not by the authors. The sample has approximately 7,700 clones on record, roughly 24% of them singletons. The ten biggest clones cover 15% to 17% of the sample. From the cysteine through the phenylalanine, the CDR3 covers 14 amino acids. The CDR3 DNA has 42 bases and is translated from base 1. CDR1 and CDR2 were assigned from the germline V gene (reference sequence) as MNHEY and SMNVEV.

No treatment had been received by any patient before thyroid surgery. Using T-cell receptor beta sequencing, the study looked back at clinical samples from patients collected from the early 2010s to the late 2010s. About this clone itself: The antigen it recognizes is unknown. Sequence at one end of the junction differs from germline and may be a read error.

The receptor was isolated from a female donor with papillary thyroid cancer or a benign thyroid nodule (not recorded which). Some clones in this sample may be carry-over from other donors' samples. This receptor chain uses TRBV27 and TRBJ2-7, and 9 junctional nucleotides match TRBD1. The sample was tumor tissue. CDR3 region: CASSLGTGCYERYF. The nucleotide sequence is TGTGCTAGCAGTCTAGGGACAGGGTGCTACGAGCGGTACTTC.